Each of the 32 T cell receptor beta chains below was sequenced from the same sample in a study of OX40 agonist ivuxolimab in advanced cancers. Sequencing used immunoSEQ multiplex PCR; TCRdb keeps in-frame clones, though not all of them. Of around 74,000 clones listed, 85% are singletons. Sequences were derived from CD4+ or CD8+ T cells sorted from blood, sampled in a trial of the OX40 agonist ivuxolimab. These receptors came from an adult with an advanced solid tumor such as melanoma, head and neck, liver or kidney cancer.

The chain carries TRBV30 and TRBJ1-6; D is possibly TRBD1 (6 bases). The CDR3 extends over 15 amino acids. V lost 0 bases, J lost 5 bases, and 11 bases lay in between. Germline loops: CDR1 GTSNPN, CDR2 SVGIG (reference sequence). CDR3 in DNA: TGTGCCTGGAGTGTTATGGGGGCGAATAATTCACCCCTCCACTTT. Translation gives CAWSVMGANNSPLHF. Variable domain in full (rest from reference TRBV30 and TRBJ1-6): SQTIHQWPATLVQPVGSPLSLECTVEGTSNPNLYWYRQAAGRGLQLLFYSVGIGQISSEVPQNLSASRPQDRQFILSSKKLLLSDSGFYLCAWSVMGANNSPLHFGNGTRLTVT.

This clone has more than one count but fewer than ten. V gene TRBV2 combines with J gene TRBJ1-2, with D maybe TRBD1 (5 bases). Trimming stripped 6 bases from V and 6 bases from J, with 11 bases between. The CDR3 consists of 12 residues. Germline V gene sequence: CDR1 SNHLY, CDR2 FYNNEI. The CDR3 loop is CASSRDSDGYTF. CDR3 in DNA: TGTGCCAGCAGCCGAGACAGTGATGGCTACACCTTC.

This chain uses TRBV5-5 with TRBJ1-5; perhaps TRBD1 as D (5 bases). This CDR3 comprises 14 residues. V lost 1 base to trimming and J lost 2 bases, with 7 bases between them. Looked up from germline, CDR1 is SGHKS and CDR2 is YYEKEE (reference sequence). The CDR3 spells CASSLWGGNQPQHF. For the CDR3, the DNA is TGTGCCAGCAGCTTGTGGGGGGGCAATCAGCCCCAGCATTTT. Full variable domain (outside the CDR3, taken from reference TRBV5-5 and TRBJ1-5): DAGVTQSPTHLIKTRGQQVTLRCSPISGHKSVSWYQQVLGQGPQFIFQYYEKEERGRGNFPDRFSARQFPNYSSELNVNALLLGDSALYLCASSLWGGNQPQHFGDGTRLSIL.

The rearrangement uses TRBV18 and TRBJ2-3; tentative D call: TRBD2 (6 bases). CDR1 KGHSH and CDR2 LQKENI come from the germline V gene. The CDR3 consists of 15 residues. V was cut by 1 base and J by 8 bases, with 16 bases left in between. As DNA, the CDR3 is TGTGCCAGCTCACCACAGGCCGGGAGTGAAGGTACGCAGTATTTT. It is translated as CASSPQAGSEGTQYF.

The V call is TRBV7-2, the J call TRBJ1-2; D might be TRBD1 (6 bases). CDR3 length equals 14 residues. Germline-derived CDR1 and CDR2 are SGHTA and FQGNSA. Trimming shortened V by 5 bases and J by 6 bases, and 16 bases separated the two germline ends. The CDR3 DNA sequence: TGTGCCAGCAGCACCTCACAGGGTTCAAATGGCTACACCTTC. Protein product: CASSTSQGSNGYTF.

The rearrangement uses TRBV7-2 and TRBJ2-2; D is unclear. Per germline, CDR1 SGHTA and CDR2 FQGNSA. The CDR3 spans 16 residues. Trimming removed 1 base from V and 8 bases from J, with 17 bases in between. The CDR3 coding sequence is TGTGCCAGCAGCTTAGATTTTTCCCTCCTGAGAGGGGAGCTGTTTTTT. Translation gives CASSLDFSLLRGELFF.

The rearrangement joins TRBV5-1 to TRBJ1-1, with D tentatively TRBD1 (6 bases). Per the germline V gene, CDR1 is SGHRS and CDR2 is YFSETQ. Trimming took 0 bases from V and 1 from J, leaving 16 bases between them. The CDR3 totals 17 residues. The DNA of the CDR3 is TGCGCCAGCAGCTTGGCCGACAGGCCTATTAAGAACACTGAAGCTTTCTTT. This gives the protein CASSLADRPIKNTEAFF.

The rearrangement joins TRBV29-1 to TRBJ2-7; 9 bases are shared with TRBD1. Germline V gene data show CDR1 as SQVTM and CDR2 as ANQGSEA. The CDR3 loop spans 15 amino acids. The ends lost 6 bases at V and 2 bases at J; junction bases unmatched: 11. DNA for the CDR3: TGCAGCGTGAGGGGGACAGGGACGACAGCCTACGAGCAGTACTTC. Its protein product is CSVRGTGTTAYEQYF.

This clone was seen more than once but under ten times. The V call is TRBV7-3, the J call TRBJ2-1; TRBD1 matches 10 bases. The CDR3 loop spans 13 amino acids. Germline loops: CDR1 SGHTA, CDR2 FQGTGA. The V segment lost 5 bases and the J segment 8 bases; nucleotides outside the gene matches: 3. For the CDR3, the DNA is TGTGCCAGCAGCACCGGGACAGGGGATGAGCAGTTCTTC. Translation gives CASSTGTGDEQFF.

The V and J genes are TRBV4-2 and TRBJ2-2; the D gene is possibly TRBD2 (7 bases). The germline V gene has CDR1 LGHNA and CDR2 YNFKEQ. The CDR3 length is 17 residues. Trimming took off 3 bases at V and 0 bases at J, with 14 bases between the two ends. This CDR3 is CASSHLRGGANTGELFF. DNA for the CDR3: TGTGCCAGCAGCCATCTTAGAGGGGGGGCGAACACCGGGGAGCTGTTTTTT.

The chain carries TRBV4-3 and TRBJ2-7, with a possible D match to TRBD2 (6 bases). V was cut by 4 bases and J by 5 bases, with 12 bases left in between. Germline loops: CDR1 LGHNA, CDR2 YSLEER. The CDR3 spans 13 residues. Here the CDR3 DNA reads TGCGCCAGCAGCCTCGGGGGAAGGAACGAGCAGTACTTC. It is translated as CASSLGGRNEQYF.

The chain links TRBV19 to TRBJ1-1; possible D gene TRBD1, 5 bases. The ends were cut back, 7 bases at V and 7 bases at J, with 16 bases in the middle. The CDR3 is 13 amino acids. Germline values: CDR1 LNHDA, CDR2 SQIVND (reference sequence). The CDR3 sequence: CASTTTGQSEAFF. CDR3 nucleotide sequence: TGTGCCAGTACCACAACGGGGCAGAGTGAAGCTTTCTTT.

The rearrangement uses TRBV5-4 and TRBJ2-5; D possibly matches TRBD1 or TRBD2 (6 bases each). Looked up from germline, CDR1 is SGHNT and CDR2 is YYREEE (reference sequence). V lost 0 bases and J 9 bases, leaving 21 bases between the germline ends. The length of the CDR3 is 16 residues. This chain's CDR3 is CASSLGGGAPGGPQYF. For the CDR3, the DNA is TGTGCCAGCAGCTTGGGGGGCGGGGCGCCTGGGGGGCCCCAGTACTTC.

Here the CDR3 DNA reads TGTGCCAGCTCACCTTTGAACACTGAAGCTTTCTTT. Residues: CASSPLNTEAFF. This chain joins TRBV18 and TRBJ1-1; D gene ambiguous. CDR3 size: 12 residues. Germline CDR1 and CDR2: KGHSH and LQKENI. The ends were cut back, 3 bases at V and 0 bases at J, with 2 bases in the middle.

The V and J genes are TRBV6-1 and TRBJ2-3, with D possibly matching TRBD2 (7 bases). Per germline, CDR1 MNHNS and CDR2 SASEGT. This CDR3 spans 17 amino acids. Trimming stripped 3 bases from V and 0 bases from J, with 16 bases between. DNA of the CDR3: TGTGCCAGCAGTGATTGGGGGCTCGGGGGGAGCACAGATACGCAGTATTTT. Its protein is CASSDWGLGGSTDTQYF.

The chain links TRBV11-1 to TRBJ1-1, with D possibly being TRBD1 (5 bases). The CDR3 totals 13 residues. The V gene's germline CDR1 is SGHAT and CDR2 FQDESV (reference sequence). V lost 3 bases, J lost 1 base, and 6 bases lay in between. CDR3 region: CASSLQGNTEAFF. The CDR3 DNA is TGTGCCAGCAGCTTGCAGGGGAACACTGAAGCTTTCTTT.

The chain couples TRBV7-6 to TRBJ1-4; tentative D call: TRBD1 (6 bases). The CDR3 sequence is 18 residues long. The V end lost 4 bases, the J end lost 4 bases, and 22 bases lay between the germline ends. Per the germline V gene, CDR1 is SGHVS and CDR2 is FNYEAQ. The CDR3 DNA sequence: TGTGCCAGCAGCTCGCCGCAGGACAGCCAAACGATTAATGAAAAACTGTTTTTT. It translates to CASSSPQDSQTINEKLFF.

The chain carries TRBV6-5 and TRBJ2-1, with D possibly TRBD2 on 5 matching bases. The CDR3 totals 12 residues. Germline-derived CDR1 and CDR2 are MNHEY and SVGAGI. The V and J ends lost 4 bases and 9 bases respectively, with 10 bases between them. The CDR3 sequence: CASSSVRGEQFF. The CDR3 bases are TGTGCCAGCAGTTCCGTCCGGGGTGAGCAGTTCTTC.

The chain combines TRBV27 with TRBJ1-3, with 8 bases that match TRBD1. Germline V gene sequence: CDR1 MNHEY, CDR2 SMNVEV (reference sequence). The ends lost 3 bases at V and 0 bases at J; junction bases unmatched: 7. The CDR3 runs to 17 residues. The CDR3 is CASSFPTGTGSGNTIYF. The CDR3 DNA reads TGTGCCAGCAGTTTCCCGACGGGGACAGGCTCTGGAAACACCATATATTTT.

The CDR3 nucleotides are TGTGCCAGCAGCTTTAACCCGGGTTTCGACACTGAAGCTTTCTTT. Translation gives CASSFNPGFDTEAFF. The chain combines TRBV11-2 with TRBJ1-1, with D unresolved. CDR1 SGHAT and CDR2 FQNNGV come from the germline V gene. CDR3 length: 15 residues. V lost 3 bases to trimming and J lost 3 bases, with 14 bases between them.

The V gene is TRBV7-8, the J gene TRBJ1-1; TRBD1 aligns across 7 bases. This CDR3 has 15 residues. V trimming: 5 bases; J trimming: 0 bases; junction bases outside the gene matches: 6. The V gene's germline CDR1 is SGHVS and CDR2 FQNEAQ. CDR3: CASSPIGTVNTEAFF. DNA for the CDR3: TGTGCCAGCAGCCCAATCGGGACAGTGAACACTGAAGCTTTCTTT.

This clone is a singleton in its sample. The chain is built from TRBV29-1 and TRBJ1-1, with D hard to call. Trimming left V 6 bases short and J 2 bases short, with 16 bases between. Germline lookup yields CDR1 SQVTM and CDR2 ANQGSEA. The CDR3 has 14 residues. CDR3 sequence reads: CSVYVAGLNTEAFF. The CDR3 DNA sequence: TGCAGCGTGTACGTCGCAGGTCTAAACACTGAAGCTTTCTTT.

For the CDR3, the DNA is TGTGCCTGGAGCAGACAATCGTTAGAGCAGTTCTTC. It specifies CAWSRQSLEQFF. This chain links TRBV30 with TRBJ2-1, with no clear D. V lost 3 bases, J lost 10 bases, and 13 bases lay in between. This CDR3 has 12 amino acids. Germline loops: CDR1 GTSNPN, CDR2 SVGIG (reference sequence).

The chain uses TRBV5-4 and TRBJ1-1; TRBD1 matches at 8 bases. The CDR3 runs to 16 residues. Germline loops: CDR1 SGHNT, CDR2 YYREEE (reference sequence). The V segment lost 5 bases and the J segment 0 bases; nucleotides outside the gene matches: 9. The CDR3 sequence: CASRPRQGNLNTEAFF. In DNA form, the CDR3 reads TGTGCCAGCAGACCCAGACAGGGGAACTTGAACACTGAAGCTTTCTTT.

V gene TRBV5-5 combines with J gene TRBJ1-2; maybe TRBD1 (6 bases). Germline V lookup: CDR1 SGHKS, CDR2 YYEKEE (reference sequence). The CDR3 is 13 amino acids. Trimming removed 4 bases from V and 3 bases from J, with 10 bases in between. In DNA, the CDR3 is TGTGCCAGCAGCCACAGGGAGGACTATGGCTACACCTTC. It translates to CASSHREDYGYTF.

The CDR3 loop reads CASSPAGGGNQPQHF. For the CDR3, the DNA is TGTGCCAGCAGCCCTGCGGGGGGCGGCAATCAGCCCCAGCATTTT. The chain employs TRBV7-9 and TRBJ1-5; D perhaps matches TRBD1 (6 bases). Trimming shortened V by 5 bases and J by 2 bases, and 13 bases separated the two germline ends. The CDR3 totals 15 residues. CDR1 and CDR2 from the germline V gene are SEHNR and FQNEAQ (reference sequence).

The chain combines TRBV18 with TRBJ2-7; D not certain. The V end was cut by 1 base, the J end by 2 bases, with 15 bases between. The germline V gene has CDR1 KGHSH and CDR2 LQKENI. The CDR3 sequence is 16 residues long. CDR3 loop: CASSPRTGHGTYEQYF. In nucleotides, the CDR3 is TGTGCCAGCTCACCACGGACCGGGCACGGAACCTACGAGCAGTACTTC. Combining the CDR3 with reference TRBV18 and TRBJ2-7 gives the whole variable domain NAGVMQNPRHLVRRRGQEARLRCSPMKGHSHVYWYRQLPEEGLKFMVYLQKENIIDESGMPKERFSAEFPKEGPSILRIQQVVRGDSAAYFCASSPRTGHGTYEQYFGPGTRLTVT.

The gene calls are TRBV6-1 and TRBJ1-3, with a tentative D call TRBD1 (5 bases). The CDR3 runs 15 residues. The germline CDR1 and CDR2 sequences are MNHNS and SASEGT. The V end lost 3 bases, the J end lost 2 bases, and 11 bases lay between the germline ends. The CDR3 spells CASSDISRAGNTIYF. The CDR3 nucleotides read TGTGCCAGCAGTGATATATCCAGGGCTGGAAACACCATATATTTT.

This chain links TRBV7-2 with TRBJ1-1; D unclear. Trimming pared 2 bases from V and 5 bases from J, leaving 12 bases between. The CDR3 contains 14 residues. CDR1 is SGHTA and CDR2 is FQGNSA in the germline V gene. The CDR3 spells CASSLLPGETEAFF. The CDR3 bases are TGTGCCAGCAGCTTACTCCCCGGTGAAACTGAAGCTTTCTTT.

The chain combines TRBV6-5 with TRBJ2-7; the match to TRBD2 covers 8 bases. The CDR3 is 15 amino acids. The germline CDR1 and CDR2 sequences are MNHEY and SVGAGI. The V gene end was trimmed by 0 bases and the J gene end by 3 bases; junction bases not matched to a gene: 4. The CDR3 bases are TGTGCCAGCAGTTACTCGTTAGCGGGGAGCTACGAGCAGTACTTC. As protein: CASSYSLAGSYEQYF.

V gene TRBV21-1 combines with J gene TRBJ1-4; no check of the table's D call, TRBD1, against the DNA was made. TRBV21-1 is reported as a pseudogene. This CDR3 region has 15 residues. The CDR3 sequence is CASSNGQGVDEKLFF. DNA for the CDR3: TGTGCCAGCAGCAATGGTCAGGGTGTAGATGAAAAACTGTTTTTT.

This sequence joins TRBV6-5 and TRBJ1-2; 7 nucleotides match TRBD1. Germline V gene lookup returns CDR1 MNHEY and CDR2 SVGAGI. V shed 6 bases and J 4 bases; nucleotides not matched to a gene: 11. CDR3 length: 15 amino acids. In DNA form, the CDR3 reads TGTGCCAGCAGAGCAACCGACAGGGCTGGCTATGGCTACACCTTC. It translates to CASRATDRAGYGYTF.